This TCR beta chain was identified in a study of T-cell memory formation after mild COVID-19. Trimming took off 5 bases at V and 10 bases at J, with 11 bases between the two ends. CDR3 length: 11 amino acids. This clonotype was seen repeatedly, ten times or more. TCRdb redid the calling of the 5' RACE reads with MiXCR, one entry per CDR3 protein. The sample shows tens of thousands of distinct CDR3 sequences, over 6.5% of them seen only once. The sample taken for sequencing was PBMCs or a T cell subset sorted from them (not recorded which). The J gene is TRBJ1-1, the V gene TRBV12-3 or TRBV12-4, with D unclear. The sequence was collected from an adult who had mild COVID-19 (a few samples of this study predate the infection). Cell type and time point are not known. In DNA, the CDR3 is TGTGCCAGCAGTCGGACGGGCCCAGCTTTCTTT. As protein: CASSRTGPAFF.